One and the same sample provided the 18 T cell receptor beta chains below, sequenced in a study of shared clonotypes between healthy human individuals. Naive CD8 cells lacked CD45RO, underwent positive selection for CCR7 and left out terminally differentiated effector memory CD45RA+ cells. Some clones are missing from TCRdb's copy, which holds only in-frame ones; the method was immunoSEQ multiplex PCR. The table records around 2,000,000 clones, approximately 94% of them present only once. The specimen sequenced was naive CD8+ T cells sorted from blood. The receptor set was obtained from a man younger than 30 in good health.

J is TRBJ2-7 and V is TRBV7-8; maybe TRBD2 (5 bases). The CDR3 contains 15 residues. Looked up from germline, CDR1 is SGHVS and CDR2 is FQNEAQ. V lost 1 base and J lost 2, with 12 bases in between. The CDR3 reads CASSLGSGSAYEQYF. CDR3 DNA: TGTGCCAGCAGCTTAGGAAGCGGTTCCGCCTACGAGCAGTACTTC.

DNA of the CDR3: TGTGCCAGCAGCGTAACAGGGGCCCCCTATGGCTACACCTTC. It encodes CASSVTGAPYGYTF. The rearrangement uses TRBV7-9 and TRBJ1-2; 7 bases line up with TRBD1. V gave up 5 bases and J gave up 4 bases; unmatched junction bases: 7. Germline assignment: CDR1 SEHNR and CDR2 FQNEAQ (reference sequence). The CDR3 contains 14 residues.

The chain is built from TRBV15 and TRBJ2-3; either TRBD1 or TRBD2 may fit D (5 bases each). Trimming cost V 3 bases and J 4 bases, with 17 bases left between them. The germline CDR1 and CDR2 sequences are LNHNV and YYDKDF (reference sequence). The CDR3 runs to 16 residues. CDR3 amino acids: CATSRLGTANADTQYF. The DNA for the CDR3 is TGTGCCACCAGCAGGCTAGGGACGGCTAATGCAGATACGCAGTATTTT.

V and J are TRBV6-1 and TRBJ1-5; no clear D. The CDR3 has 15 residues. Germline CDR1 and CDR2: MNHNS and SASEGT. Trimming removed 4 bases at V and 0 bases at J, with 10 bases between. The DNA for the CDR3 is TGTGCCAGCAGTGGCGAGACAATTAGCAATCAGCCCCAGCATTTT. Translating gives CASSGETISNQPQHF.

The CDR3 reads CASSDIGTDYGYTF. The DNA of the CDR3 is TGCGCCAGCAGCGACATCGGGACAGACTATGGCTACACCTTC. The rearrangement joins TRBV4-1 to TRBJ1-2; TRBD1 matches 7 bases. Per germline, CDR1 MGHRA and CDR2 YSYEKL. The trim removed 5 bases at V and 3 bases at J, leaving 6 bases unmatched. This CDR3 has 14 residues.

The chain recombines TRBV4-1 with TRBJ2-3, with 8 bases fitting TRBD2. The CDR3 loop spans 15 amino acids. V lost 2 bases to trimming and J lost 6 bases; unmatched junction nucleotides: 7. The germline V gene encodes CDR1 MGHRA and CDR2 YSYEKL. The CDR3 coding sequence is TGCGCCAGCAGCCAAACGAGCGGGGGAGGGGATACGCAGTATTTT. Translating gives CASSQTSGGGDTQYF.

V gene TRBV7-6 combines with J gene TRBJ1-3; 8 nucleotides line up with TRBD1. Germline trimming cut 1 base from V and 8 bases from J; bases unmatched to any gene: 10. The V gene's germline CDR1 is SGHVS and CDR2 FNYEAQ. CDR3 length equals 16 residues. The CDR3 nucleotides are TGTGCCAGCAGCTTAGAGCCTGGACAGGGTGGGGACACCATATATTTT. Amino acids: CASSLEPGQGGDTIYF. Supplemented by reference TRBV7-6 and TRBJ1-3, the full variable domain reads GAGVSQSPRYKVTKRGQDVALRCDPISGHVSLYWYRQALGQGPEFLTYFNYEAQQDKSGLPNDRFSAERPEGSISTLTIQRTEQRDSAMYRCASSLEPGQGGDTIYFGEGSWLTVV.

The chain uses TRBV5-1 and TRBJ2-3, with a tentative D call TRBD1 (6 bases). The CDR3 consists of 16 residues. Germline V lookup: CDR1 SGHRS, CDR2 YFSETQ. The V end lost 4 bases, the J end lost 2 bases, and 17 bases lay between the germline ends. The CDR3 DNA is TGCGCCAGCAGCCCTGGGACAATGGGGTTCACAGATACGCAGTATTTT. It codes for CASSPGTMGFTDTQYF. Complete variable domain (other parts from reference TRBV5-1 and TRBJ2-3): KAGVTQTPRYLIKTRGQQVTLSCSPISGHRSVSWYQQTPGQGLQFLFEYFSETQRNKGNFPGRFSGRQFSNSRSEMNVSTLELGDSALYLCASSPGTMGFTDTQYFGPGTRLTVL.

This chain links TRBV13 with TRBJ1-2; D call uncertain. This CDR3 spans 16 amino acids. The germline V gene encodes CDR1 PRHDT and CDR2 FYEKMQ (reference sequence). Trimming removed 5 bases from V and 0 bases from J, with 16 bases in between. The CDR3 DNA is TGTGCCAGCAGCCGAAGGTTGGAGGGAACTAACTATGGCTACACCTTC. Protein: CASSRRLEGTNYGYTF.

This clone appeared a few times. The chain links TRBV2 to TRBJ2-1; no firm D call. Trimming pared 7 bases from V and 0 bases from J, leaving 1 base between. The germline CDR1 and CDR2 sequences are SNHLY and FYNNEI. The CDR3 covers 11 residues. As DNA, the CDR3 is TGTGCCAGCAACTCCTACAATGAGCAGTTCTTC. It translates to CASNSYNEQFF.

The chain joins TRBV2 to TRBJ2-7; 11 nucleotides match TRBD1. The CDR3 runs 14 residues. The germline CDR1 and CDR2 sequences are SNHLY and FYNNEI. Trimming at V came to 5 bases and at J to 9 bases, leaving 9 bases not matched to a gene. The CDR3 loop reads CASSTSPGQGGQYF. In nucleotides, the CDR3 is TGTGCCAGCAGTACATCGCCGGGACAGGGGGGGCAGTACTTC.

The chain links TRBV2 to TRBJ2-7; D might be TRBD2 (6 bases). The ends were cut back, 7 bases at V and 1 base at J, with 14 bases in the middle. The CDR3 has 14 amino acids. Germline assignment: CDR1 SNHLY and CDR2 FYNNEI. The CDR3 loop is CASINVGLSYEQYF. The CDR3 coding sequence is TGTGCCAGCATTAATGTGGGACTTTCCTACGAGCAGTACTTC.

The chain recombines TRBV28 with TRBJ1-1; maybe TRBD1 (6 bases). Germline V gene lookup returns CDR1 MDHEN and CDR2 SYDVKM. This CDR3 has 14 residues. Trimming pared 1 base from V and 4 bases from J, leaving 10 bases between. Here the CDR3 reads CASSLLGGGTEAFF. Written as DNA, the CDR3 is TGTGCCAGCAGTTTATTGGGAGGGGGCACTGAAGCTTTCTTT.

This CDR3 is CASSLIGRGETQYF. The CDR3 nucleotides read TGTGCCAGCAGCCTAATAGGGCGGGGGGAGACCCAGTACTTC. J is TRBJ2-5 and V is TRBV7-3; 7 nucleotides align to TRBD2. This CDR3 comprises 14 residues. Germline V lookup: CDR1 SGHTA, CDR2 FQGTGA. V lost 5 bases, J lost 5 bases, and 8 bases stayed unmatched.

The genes are TRBV9 and TRBJ2-5; TRBD2 matches 7 bases. The germline CDR1 and CDR2 sequences are SGDLS and YYNGEE. The CDR3 covers 17 residues. V trimming: 3 bases; J trimming: 2 bases; junction bases outside the gene matches: 13. The CDR3 here is CASSAPLGGSPQETQYF. DNA of the CDR3: TGTGCCAGCAGCGCCCCTTTGGGGGGGTCTCCACAAGAGACCCAGTACTTC.

V is TRBV27 and J is TRBJ2-3; perhaps TRBD2 as D (5 bases). The CDR3 loop spans 12 amino acids. Germline V gene sequence: CDR1 MNHEY, CDR2 SMNVEV (reference sequence). V was pared by 5 bases and J by 5 bases, with 8 bases between. CDR3: CASSTSGDTQYF. Written as DNA, the CDR3 is TGTGCCAGCAGTACCAGCGGAGATACGCAGTATTTT.

The V and J genes are TRBV7-9 and TRBJ1-5; D remains unclear. Germline V gene data show CDR1 as SEHNR and CDR2 as FQNEAQ (reference sequence). The CDR3 runs 16 residues. V was shortened by 4 bases and J by 0 bases, with 13 bases between the two germline ends. This chain's CDR3 is CASSSDDPDSNQPQHF. The CDR3 DNA is TGTGCCAGCAGCTCAGATGATCCGGATAGCAATCAGCCCCAGCATTTT. The full variable domain, its missing parts supplied by reference TRBV7-9 and TRBJ1-5, is DTGVSQNPRHKITKRGQNVTFRCDPISEHNRLYWYRQTLGQGPEFLTYFQNEAQLEKSRLLSDRFSAERPKGSFSTLEIQRTEQGDSAMYLCASSSDDPDSNQPQHFGDGTRLSIL.

V is TRBV30 and J is TRBJ2-5; D unresolved. Trimming stripped 2 bases from V and 4 bases from J, with 17 bases between. CDR3 length: 15 residues. Germline V gene sequence: CDR1 GTSNPN, CDR2 SVGIG (reference sequence). CDR3 DNA: TGTGCCTGGAGTCCCCTTCTAGGGTATAGAGAGACCCAGTACTTC. Amino acids: CAWSPLLGYRETQYF.